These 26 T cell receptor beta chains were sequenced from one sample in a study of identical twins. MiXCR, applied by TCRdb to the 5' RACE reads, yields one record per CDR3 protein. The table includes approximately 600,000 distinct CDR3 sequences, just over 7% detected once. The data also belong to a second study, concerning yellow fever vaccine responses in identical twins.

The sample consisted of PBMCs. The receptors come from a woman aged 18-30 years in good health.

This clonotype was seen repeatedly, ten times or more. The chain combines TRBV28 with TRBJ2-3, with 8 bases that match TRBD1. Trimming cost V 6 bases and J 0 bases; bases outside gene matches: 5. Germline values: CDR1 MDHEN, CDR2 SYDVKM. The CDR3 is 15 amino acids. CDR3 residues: CASSSTGDSTDTQYF. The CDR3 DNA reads TGTGCCAGCAGCTCGACAGGGGATAGCACAGATACGCAGTATTTT.

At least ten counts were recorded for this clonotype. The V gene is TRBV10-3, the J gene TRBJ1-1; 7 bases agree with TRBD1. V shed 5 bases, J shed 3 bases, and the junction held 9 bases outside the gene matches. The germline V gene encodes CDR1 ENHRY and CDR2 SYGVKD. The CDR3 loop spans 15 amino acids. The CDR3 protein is CAISYKGAVDTEAFF. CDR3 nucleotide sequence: TGTGCCATCAGTTATAAGGGGGCGGTGGACACTGAAGCTTTCTTT.

The CDR3 coding sequence is TGTGCCAGCAGTGAACCCGGGACAGGAAACAATGAGCAGTTCTTC. Translating it yields CASSEPGTGNNEQFF. This chain uses TRBV25-1 with TRBJ2-1, with TRBD1 matching over 8 bases. With 2 bases clipped from V and 5 bases from J, the junction kept 5 bases outside the gene matches. CDR3 length: 15 residues. Looked up from germline, CDR1 is MGHDK and CDR2 is SYGVNS.

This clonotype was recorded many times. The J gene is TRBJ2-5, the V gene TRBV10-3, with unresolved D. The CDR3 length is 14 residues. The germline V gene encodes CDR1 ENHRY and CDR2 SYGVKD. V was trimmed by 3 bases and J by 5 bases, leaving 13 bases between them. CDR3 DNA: TGTGCCATCAGTGATGGATACGCAACGGAGACCCAGTACTTC. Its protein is CAISDGYATETQYF.

The CDR3, as DNA: TGTGCCAGCAGTGATACGGGGAGGAGGGAAGCTTTCTTT. Translating it yields CASSDTGRREAFF. The chain links TRBV6-1 to TRBJ1-1; D gene ambiguous. This CDR3 is 13 amino acids long. Germline CDR1 MNHNS, CDR2 SASEGT. Trimming pared 3 bases from V and 8 bases from J, leaving 13 bases between.

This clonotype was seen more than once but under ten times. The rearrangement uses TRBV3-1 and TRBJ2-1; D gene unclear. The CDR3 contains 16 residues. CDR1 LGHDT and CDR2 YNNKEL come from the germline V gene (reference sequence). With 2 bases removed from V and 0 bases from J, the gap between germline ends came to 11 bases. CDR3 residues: CASSQPSGFSYNEQFF. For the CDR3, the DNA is TGTGCCAGCAGCCAACCTTCCGGTTTCTCCTACAATGAGCAGTTCTTC.

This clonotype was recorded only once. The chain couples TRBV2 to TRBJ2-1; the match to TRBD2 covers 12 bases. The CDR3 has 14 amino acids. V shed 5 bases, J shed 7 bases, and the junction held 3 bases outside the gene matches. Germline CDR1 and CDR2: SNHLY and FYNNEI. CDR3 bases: TGTGCCAGCAGTAGACTAGCGGGGGAGAATGAGCAGTTCTTC. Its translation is CASSRLAGENEQFF.

DNA for the CDR3: TGCGCCAGCAGCGTAGCGGGGGGCCTGGGAACAGATACGCAGTATTTT. This encodes CASSVAGGLGTDTQYF. The rearrangement links TRBV10-2 to TRBJ2-3; 10 bases are a match to TRBD2. CDR1 is WSHSY, CDR2 SAAADI, per germline. The CDR3 covers 16 residues. V lost 6 bases, J lost 3 bases, and 9 bases stayed unmatched.

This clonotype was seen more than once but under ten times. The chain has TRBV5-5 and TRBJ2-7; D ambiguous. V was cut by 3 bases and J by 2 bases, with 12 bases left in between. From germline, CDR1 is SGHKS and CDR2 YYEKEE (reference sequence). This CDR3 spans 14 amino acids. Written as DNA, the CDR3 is TGTGCCAGCAGCTCCGCCCTAGGCCCCTACGAGCAGTACTTC. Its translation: CASSSALGPYEQYF.

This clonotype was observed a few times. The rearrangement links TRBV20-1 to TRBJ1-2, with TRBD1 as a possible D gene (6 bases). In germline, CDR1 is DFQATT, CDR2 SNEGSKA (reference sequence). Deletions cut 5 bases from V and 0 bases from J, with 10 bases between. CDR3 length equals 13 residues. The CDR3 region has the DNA TGCAGTGCTGGGCCAGGGGCTAACTATGGCTACACCTTC. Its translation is CSAGPGANYGYTF.

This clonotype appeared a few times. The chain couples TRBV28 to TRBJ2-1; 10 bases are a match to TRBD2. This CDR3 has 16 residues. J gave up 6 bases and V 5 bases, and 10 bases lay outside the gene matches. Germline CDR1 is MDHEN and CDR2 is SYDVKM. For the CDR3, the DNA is TGTGCCAGCAGTCCTGGGTCACTAGCGGGAAGCAATGAGCAGTTCTTC. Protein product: CASSPGSLAGSNEQFF.

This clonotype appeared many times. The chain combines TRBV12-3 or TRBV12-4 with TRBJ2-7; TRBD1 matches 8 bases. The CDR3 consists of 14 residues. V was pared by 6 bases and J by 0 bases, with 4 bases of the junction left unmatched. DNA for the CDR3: TGTGCCAGCAGACTTACAGGGGGCTCCTACGAGCAGTACTTC. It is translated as CASRLTGGSYEQYF.

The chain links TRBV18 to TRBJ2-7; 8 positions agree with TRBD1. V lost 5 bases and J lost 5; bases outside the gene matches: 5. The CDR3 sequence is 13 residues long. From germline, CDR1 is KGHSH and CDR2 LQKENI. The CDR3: CASSETGDDEQYF. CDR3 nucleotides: TGTGCCAGCTCAGAGACAGGGGACGACGAGCAGTACTTC.

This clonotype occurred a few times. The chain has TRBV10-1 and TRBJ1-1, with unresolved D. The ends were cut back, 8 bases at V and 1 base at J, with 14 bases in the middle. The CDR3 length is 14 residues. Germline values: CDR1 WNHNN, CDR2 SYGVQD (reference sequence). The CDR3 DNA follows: TGCGCCAGCGCCCGGGAAGGAGCGAACACTGAAGCTTTCTTT. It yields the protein CASAREGANTEAFF.

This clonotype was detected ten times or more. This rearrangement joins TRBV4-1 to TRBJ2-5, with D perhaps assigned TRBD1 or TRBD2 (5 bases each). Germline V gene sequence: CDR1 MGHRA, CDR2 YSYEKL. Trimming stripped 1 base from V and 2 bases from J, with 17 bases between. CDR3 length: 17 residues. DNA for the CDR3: TGCGCCAGCAGCCAAGTGTTTGGGGGAGAGGGGCAAGAGACCCAGTACTTC. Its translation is CASSQVFGGEGQETQYF.

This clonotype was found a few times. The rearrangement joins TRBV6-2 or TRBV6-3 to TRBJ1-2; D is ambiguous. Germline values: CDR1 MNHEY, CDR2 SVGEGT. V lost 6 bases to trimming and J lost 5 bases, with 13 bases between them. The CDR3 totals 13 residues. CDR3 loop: CASSNGRGYGYTF. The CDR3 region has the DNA TGTGCCAGCAGCAACGGACGTGGGTATGGCTACACCTTC.

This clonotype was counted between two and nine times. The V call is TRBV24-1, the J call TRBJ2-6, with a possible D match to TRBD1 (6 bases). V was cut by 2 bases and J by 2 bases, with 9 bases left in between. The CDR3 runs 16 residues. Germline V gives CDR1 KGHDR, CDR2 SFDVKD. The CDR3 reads CATSDSTGPGANVLTF. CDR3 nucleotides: TGTGCCACCAGTGATTCAACAGGGCCTGGGGCCAACGTCCTGACTTTC.

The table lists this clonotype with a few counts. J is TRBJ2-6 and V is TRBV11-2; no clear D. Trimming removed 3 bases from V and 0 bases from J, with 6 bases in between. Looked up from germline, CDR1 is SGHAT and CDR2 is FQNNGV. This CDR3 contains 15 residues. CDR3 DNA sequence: TGTGCCAGCAGCTTTGGGAACTCTGGGGCCAACGTCCTGACTTTC. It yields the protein CASSFGNSGANVLTF.

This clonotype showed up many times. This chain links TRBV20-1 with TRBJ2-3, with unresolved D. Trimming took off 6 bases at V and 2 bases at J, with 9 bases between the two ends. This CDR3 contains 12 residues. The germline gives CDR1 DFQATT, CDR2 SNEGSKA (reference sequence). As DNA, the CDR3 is TGCAGTGCGTGGAGCACCACAGATACGCAGTATTTT. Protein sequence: CSAWSTTDTQYF.

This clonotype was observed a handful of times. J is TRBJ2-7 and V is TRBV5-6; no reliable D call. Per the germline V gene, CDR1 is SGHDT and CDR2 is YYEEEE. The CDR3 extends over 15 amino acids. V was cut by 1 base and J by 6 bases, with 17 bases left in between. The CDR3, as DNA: TGTGCCAGCAGCTTGACCATCCGGGTGCGGAGCGAGCAGTACTTC. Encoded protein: CASSLTIRVRSEQYF. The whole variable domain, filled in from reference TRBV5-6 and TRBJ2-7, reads DAGVTQSPTHLIKTRGQQVTLRCSPKSGHDTVSWYQQALGQGPQFIFQYYEEEERQRGNFPDRFSGHQFPNYSSELNVNALLLGDSALYLCASSLTIRVRSEQYFGPGTRLTVT.

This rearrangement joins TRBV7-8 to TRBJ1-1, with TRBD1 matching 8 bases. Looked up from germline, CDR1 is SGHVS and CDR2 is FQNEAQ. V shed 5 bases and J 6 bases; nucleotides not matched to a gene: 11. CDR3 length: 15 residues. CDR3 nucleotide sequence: TGTGCCAGCAGCCGCTCCCCGACAGGGGACGCTGAAGCTTTCTTT. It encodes CASSRSPTGDAEAFF.

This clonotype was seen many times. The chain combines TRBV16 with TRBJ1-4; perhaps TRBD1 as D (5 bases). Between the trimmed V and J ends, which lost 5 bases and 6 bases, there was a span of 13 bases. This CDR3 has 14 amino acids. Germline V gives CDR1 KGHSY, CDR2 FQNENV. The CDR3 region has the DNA TGTGCCAGCAGCGCACCAGGGTGGGATGAAAAACTGTTTTTT. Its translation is CASSAPGWDEKLFF.

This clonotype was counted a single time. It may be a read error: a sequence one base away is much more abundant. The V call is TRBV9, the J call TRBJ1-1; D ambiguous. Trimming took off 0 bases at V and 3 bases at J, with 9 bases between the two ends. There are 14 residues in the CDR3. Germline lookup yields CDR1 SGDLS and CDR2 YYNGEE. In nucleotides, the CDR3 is TGTGCCAGCAGCGTAGTTGGCAAGGACACTGAAGCTTTCTTT. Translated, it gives CASSVVGKDTEAFF.

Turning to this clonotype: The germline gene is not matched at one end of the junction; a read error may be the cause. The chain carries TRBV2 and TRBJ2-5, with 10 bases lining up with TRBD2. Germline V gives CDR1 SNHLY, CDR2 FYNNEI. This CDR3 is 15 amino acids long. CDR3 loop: CARSGLAGDGETQYF. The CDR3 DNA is TGTGCCAGGAGTGGTCTAGCGGGGGATGGTGAGACCCAGTACTTC.

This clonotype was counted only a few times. The CDR3 protein is CASSLAYRGVAKNIQYF. As DNA, the CDR3 is TGTGCCAGCAGCTTAGCTTACAGGGGAGTAGCCAAAAACATTCAGTACTTC. This chain uses TRBV11-2 with TRBJ2-4; 7 nucleotides line up with TRBD1. The CDR3 is 17 residues long. Germline V gene data show CDR1 as SGHAT and CDR2 as FQNNGV. V gave up 1 base and J gave up 0 bases; unmatched junction bases: 6.

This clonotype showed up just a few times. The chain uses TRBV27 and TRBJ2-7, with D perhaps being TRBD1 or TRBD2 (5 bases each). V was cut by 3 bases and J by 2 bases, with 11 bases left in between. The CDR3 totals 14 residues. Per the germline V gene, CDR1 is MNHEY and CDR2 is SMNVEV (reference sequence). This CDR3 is CASSFRGGTYEQYF. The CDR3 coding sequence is TGTGCCAGCAGTTTTCGGGGCGGAACCTACGAGCAGTACTTC.